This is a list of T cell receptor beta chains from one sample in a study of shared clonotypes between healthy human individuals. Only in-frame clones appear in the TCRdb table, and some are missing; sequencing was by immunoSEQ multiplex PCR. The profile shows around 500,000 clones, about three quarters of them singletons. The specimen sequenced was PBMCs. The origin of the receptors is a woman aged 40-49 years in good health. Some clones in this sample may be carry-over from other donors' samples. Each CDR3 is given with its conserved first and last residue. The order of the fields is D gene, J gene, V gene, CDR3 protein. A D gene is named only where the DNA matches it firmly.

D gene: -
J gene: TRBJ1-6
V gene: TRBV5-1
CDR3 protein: CASSLGIRGSSYNSPLHF

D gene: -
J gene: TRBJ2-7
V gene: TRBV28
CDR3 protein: CASSYPGFAYEQYF

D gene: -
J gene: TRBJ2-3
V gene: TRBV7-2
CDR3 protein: CASSLGSMGADTQYF

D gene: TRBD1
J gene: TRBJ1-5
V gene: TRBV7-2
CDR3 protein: CASSLGTGRGDQPQHF

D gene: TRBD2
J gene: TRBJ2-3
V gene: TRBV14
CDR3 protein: CASSQAVAGGTDTQYF

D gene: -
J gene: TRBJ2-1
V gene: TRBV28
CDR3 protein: CASSLFRGYNNEQFF

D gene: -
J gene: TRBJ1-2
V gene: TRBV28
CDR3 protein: CASSLAWGRGYTF

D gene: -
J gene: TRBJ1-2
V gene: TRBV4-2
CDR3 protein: CASSQETAPNYGYTF

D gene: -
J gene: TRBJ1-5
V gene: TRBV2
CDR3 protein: CASNRDGRLPQHF

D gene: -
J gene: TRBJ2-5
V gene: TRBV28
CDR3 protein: CASKVDHGVGETQYF

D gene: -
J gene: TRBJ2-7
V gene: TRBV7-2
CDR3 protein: CASSRAGAGATYEQYF

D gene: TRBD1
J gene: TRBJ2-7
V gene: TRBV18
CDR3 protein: CASSPGQANEQYF

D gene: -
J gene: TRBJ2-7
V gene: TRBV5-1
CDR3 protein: CASSWDRASYEQYF

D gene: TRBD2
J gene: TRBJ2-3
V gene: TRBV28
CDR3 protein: CASSFETSGRPDTQYF

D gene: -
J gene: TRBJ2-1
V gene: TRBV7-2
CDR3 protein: CASSLGVNHEQFF

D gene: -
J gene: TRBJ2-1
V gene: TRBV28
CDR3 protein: CASSLFLGFPYNEQFF

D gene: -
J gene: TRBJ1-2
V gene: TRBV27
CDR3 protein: CASSLAGRAYGYTF

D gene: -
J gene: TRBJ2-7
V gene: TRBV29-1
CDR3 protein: CSVGSSELRSGQYF

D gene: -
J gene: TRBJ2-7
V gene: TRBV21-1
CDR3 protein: CASSNQLPADSYEQYF

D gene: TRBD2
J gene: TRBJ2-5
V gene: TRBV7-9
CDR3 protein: CASRGTSGRASQETQYF